Detailed here is one T cell receptor (beta chain). The antigen remains unidentified. The sample belongs to a study of response to subunit inactivated influenza vaccine. General observations from the study: A suggestion made by the authors is that each seasonal influenza vaccination recruits few new T cells.

This CDR3 comprises 14 residues. V lost 1 base, J lost 3 bases, and 1 base stayed unmatched. TCRdb called the RT-PCR reads again in MiXCR, with one record for every CDR3 protein. The sample shows 630,000 or so distinct CDR3 sequences, more than 15% of them seen only once. The TCR comes from a man in his forties or fifties who received an inactivated influenza vaccine. This chain uses TRBV12-3 or TRBV12-4 with TRBJ2-7; 9 positions match TRBD2. The sample here was PBMCs from blood, taken roughly 12 days after vaccination. This CDR3 is CASSLGTSVYEQYF. CDR3 sequence (DNA): TGTGCCAGCAGTTTAGGGACTAGCGTCTACGAGCAGTACTTC.